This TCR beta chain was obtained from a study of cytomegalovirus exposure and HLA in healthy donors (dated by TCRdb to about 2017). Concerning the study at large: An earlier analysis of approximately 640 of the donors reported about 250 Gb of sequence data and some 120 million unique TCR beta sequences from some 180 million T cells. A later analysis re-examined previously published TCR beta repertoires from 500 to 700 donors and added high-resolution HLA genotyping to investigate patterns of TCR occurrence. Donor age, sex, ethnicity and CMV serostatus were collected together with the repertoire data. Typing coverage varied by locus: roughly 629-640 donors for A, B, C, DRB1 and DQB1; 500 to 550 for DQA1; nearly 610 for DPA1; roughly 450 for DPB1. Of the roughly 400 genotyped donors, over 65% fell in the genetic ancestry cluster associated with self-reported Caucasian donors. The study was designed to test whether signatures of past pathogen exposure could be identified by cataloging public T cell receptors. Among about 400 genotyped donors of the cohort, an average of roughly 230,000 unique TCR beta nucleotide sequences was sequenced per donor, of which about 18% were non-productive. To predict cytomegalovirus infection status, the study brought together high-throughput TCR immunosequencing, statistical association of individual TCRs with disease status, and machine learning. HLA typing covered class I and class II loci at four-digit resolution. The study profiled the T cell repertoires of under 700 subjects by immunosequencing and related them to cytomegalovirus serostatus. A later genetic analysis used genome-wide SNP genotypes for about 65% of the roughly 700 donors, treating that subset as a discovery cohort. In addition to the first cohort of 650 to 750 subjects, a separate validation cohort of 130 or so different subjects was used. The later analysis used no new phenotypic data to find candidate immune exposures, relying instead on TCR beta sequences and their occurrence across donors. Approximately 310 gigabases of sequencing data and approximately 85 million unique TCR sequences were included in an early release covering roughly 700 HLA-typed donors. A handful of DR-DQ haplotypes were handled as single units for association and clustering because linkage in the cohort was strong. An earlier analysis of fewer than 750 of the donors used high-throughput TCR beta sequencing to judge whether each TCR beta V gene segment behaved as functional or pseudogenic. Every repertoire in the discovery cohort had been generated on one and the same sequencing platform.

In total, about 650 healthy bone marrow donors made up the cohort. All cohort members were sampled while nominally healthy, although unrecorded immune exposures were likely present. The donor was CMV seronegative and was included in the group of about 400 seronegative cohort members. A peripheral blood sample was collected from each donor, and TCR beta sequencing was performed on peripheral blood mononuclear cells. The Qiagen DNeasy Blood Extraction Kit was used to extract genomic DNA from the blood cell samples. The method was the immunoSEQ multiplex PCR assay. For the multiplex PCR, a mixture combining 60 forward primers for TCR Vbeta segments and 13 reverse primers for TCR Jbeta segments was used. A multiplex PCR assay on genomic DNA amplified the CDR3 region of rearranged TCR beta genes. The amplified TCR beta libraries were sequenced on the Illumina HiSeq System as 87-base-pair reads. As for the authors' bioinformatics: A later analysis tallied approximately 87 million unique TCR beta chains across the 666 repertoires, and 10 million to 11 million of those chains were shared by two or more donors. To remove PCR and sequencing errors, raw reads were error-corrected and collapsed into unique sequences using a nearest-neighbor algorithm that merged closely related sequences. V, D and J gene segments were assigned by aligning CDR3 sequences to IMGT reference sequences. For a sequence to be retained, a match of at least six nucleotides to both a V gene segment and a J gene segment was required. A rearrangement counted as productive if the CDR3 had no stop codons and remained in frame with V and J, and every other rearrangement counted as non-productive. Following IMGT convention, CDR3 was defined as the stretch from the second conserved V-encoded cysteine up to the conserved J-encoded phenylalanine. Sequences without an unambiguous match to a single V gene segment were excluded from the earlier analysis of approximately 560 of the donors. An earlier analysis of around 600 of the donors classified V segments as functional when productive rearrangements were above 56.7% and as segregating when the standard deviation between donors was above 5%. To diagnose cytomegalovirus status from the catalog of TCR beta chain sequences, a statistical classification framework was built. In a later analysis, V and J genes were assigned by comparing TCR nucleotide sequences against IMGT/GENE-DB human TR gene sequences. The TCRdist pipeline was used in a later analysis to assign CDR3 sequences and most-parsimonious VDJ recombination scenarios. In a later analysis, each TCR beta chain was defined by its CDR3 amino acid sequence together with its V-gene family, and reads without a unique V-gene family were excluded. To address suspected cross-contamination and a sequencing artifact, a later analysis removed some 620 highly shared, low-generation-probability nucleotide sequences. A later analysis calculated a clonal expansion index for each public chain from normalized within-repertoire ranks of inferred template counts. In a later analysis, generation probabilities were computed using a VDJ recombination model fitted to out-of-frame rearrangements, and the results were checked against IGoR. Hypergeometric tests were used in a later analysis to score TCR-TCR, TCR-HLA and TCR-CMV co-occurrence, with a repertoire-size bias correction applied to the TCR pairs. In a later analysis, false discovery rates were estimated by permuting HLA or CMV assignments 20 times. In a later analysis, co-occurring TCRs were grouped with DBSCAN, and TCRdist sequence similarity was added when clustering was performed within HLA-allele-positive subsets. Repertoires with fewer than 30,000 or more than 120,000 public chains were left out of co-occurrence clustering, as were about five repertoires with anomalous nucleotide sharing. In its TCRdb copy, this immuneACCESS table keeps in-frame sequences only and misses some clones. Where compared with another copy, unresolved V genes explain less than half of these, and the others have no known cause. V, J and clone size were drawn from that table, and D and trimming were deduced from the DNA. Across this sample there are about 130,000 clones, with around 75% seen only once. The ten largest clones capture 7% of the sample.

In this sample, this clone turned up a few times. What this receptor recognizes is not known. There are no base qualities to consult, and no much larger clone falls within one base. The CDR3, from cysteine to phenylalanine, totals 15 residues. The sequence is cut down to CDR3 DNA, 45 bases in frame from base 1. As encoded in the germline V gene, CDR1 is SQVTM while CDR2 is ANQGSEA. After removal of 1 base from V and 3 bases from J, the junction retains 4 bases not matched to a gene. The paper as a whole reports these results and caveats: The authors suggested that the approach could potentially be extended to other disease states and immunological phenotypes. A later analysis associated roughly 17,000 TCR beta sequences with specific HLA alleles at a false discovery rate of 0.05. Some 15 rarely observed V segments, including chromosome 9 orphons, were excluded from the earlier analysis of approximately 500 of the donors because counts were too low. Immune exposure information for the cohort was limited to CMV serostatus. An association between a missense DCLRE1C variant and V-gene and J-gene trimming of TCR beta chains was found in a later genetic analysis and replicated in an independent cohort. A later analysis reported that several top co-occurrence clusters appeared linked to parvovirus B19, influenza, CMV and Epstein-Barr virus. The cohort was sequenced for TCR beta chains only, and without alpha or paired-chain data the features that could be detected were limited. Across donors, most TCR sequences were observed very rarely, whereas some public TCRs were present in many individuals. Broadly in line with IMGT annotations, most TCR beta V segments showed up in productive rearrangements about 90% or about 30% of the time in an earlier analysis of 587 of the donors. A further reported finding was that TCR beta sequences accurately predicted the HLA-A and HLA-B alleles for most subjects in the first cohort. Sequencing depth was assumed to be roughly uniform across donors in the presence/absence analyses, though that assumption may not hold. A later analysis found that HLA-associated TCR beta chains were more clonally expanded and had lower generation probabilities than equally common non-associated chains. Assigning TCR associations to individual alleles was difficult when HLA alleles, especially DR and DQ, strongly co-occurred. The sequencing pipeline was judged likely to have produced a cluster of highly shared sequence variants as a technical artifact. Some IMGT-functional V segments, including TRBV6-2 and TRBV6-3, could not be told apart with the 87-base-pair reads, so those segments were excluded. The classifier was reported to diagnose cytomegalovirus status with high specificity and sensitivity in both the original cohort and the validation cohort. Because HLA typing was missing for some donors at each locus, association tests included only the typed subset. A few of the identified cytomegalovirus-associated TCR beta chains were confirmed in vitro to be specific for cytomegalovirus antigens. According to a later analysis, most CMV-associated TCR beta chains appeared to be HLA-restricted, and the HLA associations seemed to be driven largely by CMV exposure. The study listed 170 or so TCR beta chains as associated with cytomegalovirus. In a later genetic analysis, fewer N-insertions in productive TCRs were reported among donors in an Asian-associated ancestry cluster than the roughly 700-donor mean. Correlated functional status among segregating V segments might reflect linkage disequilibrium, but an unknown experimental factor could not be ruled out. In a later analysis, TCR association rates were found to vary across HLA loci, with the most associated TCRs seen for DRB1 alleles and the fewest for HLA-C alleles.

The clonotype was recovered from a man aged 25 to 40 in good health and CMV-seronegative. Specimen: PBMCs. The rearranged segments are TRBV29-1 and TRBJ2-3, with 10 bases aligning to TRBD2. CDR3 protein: CSVEASGSGTDTQYF. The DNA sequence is TGCAGCGTTGAAGCTAGCGGGAGCGGGACAGATACGCAGTATTTT.